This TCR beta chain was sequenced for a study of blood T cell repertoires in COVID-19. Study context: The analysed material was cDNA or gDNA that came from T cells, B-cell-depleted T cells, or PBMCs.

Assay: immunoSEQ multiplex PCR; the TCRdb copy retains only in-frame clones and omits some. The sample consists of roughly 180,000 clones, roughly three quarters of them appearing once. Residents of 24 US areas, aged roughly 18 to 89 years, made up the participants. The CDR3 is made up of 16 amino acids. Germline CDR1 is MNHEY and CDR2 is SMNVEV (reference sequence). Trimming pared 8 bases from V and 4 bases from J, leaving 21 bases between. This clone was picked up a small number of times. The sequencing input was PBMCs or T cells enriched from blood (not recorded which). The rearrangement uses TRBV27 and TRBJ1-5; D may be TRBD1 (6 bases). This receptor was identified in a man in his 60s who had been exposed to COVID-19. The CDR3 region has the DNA TGTGCCAGCCGACAGGAAGACCGGGACGGGAATCAGCCCCAGCATTTT. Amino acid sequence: CASRQEDRDGNQPQHF.